This TCR beta chain was profiled in a study of T cell repertoires in cytomegalovirus infection. In TCRdb, the reads were re-called with MiXCR into one record per CDR3 protein. The table has approximately 100,000 distinct CDR3 sequences, about 25% seen once. This clonotype was observed a handful of times. The sample consisted of CD8+ T cells from PBMCs. The source of this sequence is a human donor in good health (CMV status not recorded). Some clones in this sample may be carry-over from other donors' samples.

The CDR3 region is CASSLDREGSPLHF. The CDR3 DNA follows: TGTGCCAGCAGTTTGGACAGGGAGGGTTCACCCCTCCACTTT. The chain is built from TRBV27 and TRBJ1-6, with 8 bases that match TRBD1. The trim removed 3 bases at V and 9 bases at J, leaving 4 bases unmatched. This CDR3 spans 14 amino acids. Looked up from germline, CDR1 is MNHEY and CDR2 is SMNVEV (reference sequence).